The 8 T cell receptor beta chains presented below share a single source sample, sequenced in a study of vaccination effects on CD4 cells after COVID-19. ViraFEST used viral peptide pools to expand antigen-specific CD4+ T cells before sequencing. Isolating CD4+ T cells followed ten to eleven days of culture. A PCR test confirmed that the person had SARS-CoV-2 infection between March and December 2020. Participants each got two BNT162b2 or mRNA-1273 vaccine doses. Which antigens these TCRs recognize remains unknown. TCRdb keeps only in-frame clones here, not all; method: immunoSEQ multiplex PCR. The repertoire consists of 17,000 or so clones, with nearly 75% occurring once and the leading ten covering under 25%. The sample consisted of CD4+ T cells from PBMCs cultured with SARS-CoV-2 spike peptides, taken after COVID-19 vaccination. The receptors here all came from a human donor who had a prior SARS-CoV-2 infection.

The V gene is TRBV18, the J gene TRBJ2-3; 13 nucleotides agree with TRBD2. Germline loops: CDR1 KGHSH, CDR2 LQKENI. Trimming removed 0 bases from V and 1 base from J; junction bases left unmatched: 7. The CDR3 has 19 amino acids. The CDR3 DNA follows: TGTGCCAGCTCACCACCCTCGGGACTAGCGGGGAGAGGCACAGATACGCAGTATTTT. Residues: CASSPPSGLAGRGTDTQYF.

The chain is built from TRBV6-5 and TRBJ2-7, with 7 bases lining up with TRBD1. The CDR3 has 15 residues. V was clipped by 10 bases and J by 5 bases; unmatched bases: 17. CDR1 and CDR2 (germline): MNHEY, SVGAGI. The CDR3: CATQTGQGVFDEQYF. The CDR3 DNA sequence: TGTGCCACGCAAACGGGGCAGGGGGTTTTTGACGAGCAGTACTTC.

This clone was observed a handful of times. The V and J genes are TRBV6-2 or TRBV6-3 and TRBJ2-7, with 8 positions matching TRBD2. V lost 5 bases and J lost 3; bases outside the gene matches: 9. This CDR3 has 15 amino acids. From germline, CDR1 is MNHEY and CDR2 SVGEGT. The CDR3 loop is CASSRAGASSYEQYF. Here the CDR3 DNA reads TGTGCCAGCAGTCGAGCGGGGGCCTCGAGCTACGAGCAGTACTTC.

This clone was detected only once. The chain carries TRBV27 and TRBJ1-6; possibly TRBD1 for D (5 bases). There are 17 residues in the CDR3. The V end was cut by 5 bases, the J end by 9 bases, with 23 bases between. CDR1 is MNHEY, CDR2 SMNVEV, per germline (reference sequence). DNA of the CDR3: TGTGCCAGCAGTCGGGGCGGGGGGGTGACGGGGTCTTCACCCCTCCACTTT. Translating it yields CASSRGGGVTGSSPLHF.

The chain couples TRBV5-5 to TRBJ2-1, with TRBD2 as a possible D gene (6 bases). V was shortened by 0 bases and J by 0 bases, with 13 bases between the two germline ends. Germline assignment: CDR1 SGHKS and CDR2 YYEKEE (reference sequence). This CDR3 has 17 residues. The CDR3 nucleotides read TGTGCCAGCAGCTTGGGAGCGGGCCGAAGCTCCTACAATGAGCAGTTCTTC. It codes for CASSLGAGRSSYNEQFF.

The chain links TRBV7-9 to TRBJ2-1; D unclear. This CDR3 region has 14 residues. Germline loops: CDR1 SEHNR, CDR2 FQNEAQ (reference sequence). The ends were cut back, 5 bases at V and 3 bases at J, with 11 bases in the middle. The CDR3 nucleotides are TGTGCCAGCAGCCCGACTTTAAGCTACAATGAGCAGTTCTTC. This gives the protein CASSPTLSYNEQFF. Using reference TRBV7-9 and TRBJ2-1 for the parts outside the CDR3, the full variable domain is DTGVSQNPRHKITKRGQNVTFRCDPISEHNRLYWYRQTLGQGPEFLTYFQNEAQLEKSRLLSDRFSAERPKGSFSTLEIQRTEQGDSAMYLCASSPTLSYNEQFFGPGTRLTVL.

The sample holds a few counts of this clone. The CDR3 DNA reads as TGCGCCAGCAGTCGGACGGGGCCCAGGGAGGAGAAGCAGTACTTC. Amino acid sequence: CASSRTGPREEKQYF. This chain uses TRBV5-1 with TRBJ2-7; possibly TRBD2 for D (6 bases). V lost 5 bases and J lost 8, with 23 bases in between. In germline, CDR1 is SGHRS, CDR2 YFSETQ. The CDR3 contains 15 residues.

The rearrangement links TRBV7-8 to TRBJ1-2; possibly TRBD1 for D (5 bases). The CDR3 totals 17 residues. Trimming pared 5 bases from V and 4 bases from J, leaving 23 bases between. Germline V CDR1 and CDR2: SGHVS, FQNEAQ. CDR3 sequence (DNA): TGTGCCAGCAGCCCGTGGGTGCGGGATGGGGCGCGCTATGGCTACACCTTC. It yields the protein CASSPWVRDGARYGYTF.